This is a list of T cell receptor beta chains from one sample in a study of spatial heterogeneity in lung cancer. One entry per CDR3 protein, called by TCRdb with MiXCR from the 5' RACE reads. The repertoire has 40,000 or so distinct CDR3 sequences, roughly 7.4% of them found once; the top ten carry 25% to 35%. Sequences were derived from PBMCs, sampled at surgery. Receptors originate from a male donor with early-stage non-small cell lung cancer. CDR3s include the opening cysteine and the closing phenylalanine or tryptophan. A D gene is named only where the DNA matches it firmly. Some rows have no size entry. The others give once, few or many, or a class for an expanded clone.

abundance: many
v_gene: TRBV11-3
d_gene: -
j_gene: TRBJ2-5
CDR3nt: TGTGCCAGCAGCTTAGATCCAGTTCCACCCGCCTACCAAGAGACCCAGTACTTC
CDR3aa: CASSLDPVPPAYQETQYF

abundance: many
v_gene: TRBV12-3/TRBV12-4
d_gene: -
j_gene: TRBJ1-2
CDR3nt: TGTGCCAGCAGGTCACAGGGTAACTATGGCTACACCTTC
CDR3aa: CASRSQGNYGYTF

abundance: few
v_gene: TRBV7-2
d_gene: -
j_gene: TRBJ2-5
CDR3nt: TGTGCCAGCAGTTCTGGTCAAAAGGAGACCCAGTACTTC
CDR3aa: CASSSGQKETQYF

abundance: many
v_gene: TRBV6-5
d_gene: TRBD1
j_gene: TRBJ1-1
CDR3nt: TGTGCCAGCAGCTCGGGACAGAGATACACTGAAGCTTTCTTT
CDR3aa: CASSSGQRYTEAFF

abundance: -
v_gene: TRBV18
d_gene: -
j_gene: TRBJ1-1
CDR3nt: TGTGCCAGCTCACCCCAAGAAAACACTGAAGCTTTCTTT
CDR3aa: CASSPQENTEAFF

abundance: few
v_gene: TRBV9
d_gene: TRBD2
j_gene: TRBJ2-5
CDR3nt: TGTGCCAGCAGCGTAGGTGCGGGGGGCAGTCTTTCGGTGGAGACCCAGTACTTC
CDR3aa: CASSVGAGGSLSVETQYF

abundance: -
v_gene: TRBV6-1
d_gene: -
j_gene: TRBJ2-3
CDR3nt: TGTGCCAGCAGGGTACCCTCGTTCACAGATACGCAGTATTTT
CDR3aa: CASRVPSFTDTQYF

abundance: few
v_gene: TRBV20-1
d_gene: TRBD2
j_gene: TRBJ2-2
CDR3nt: TGCAGTGCTAGTGCTGGGGGGACTAGGCTCGGGGAGCTGTTTTTT
CDR3aa: CSASAGGTRLGELFF

abundance: few
v_gene: TRBV20-1
d_gene: TRBD1
j_gene: TRBJ2-3
CDR3nt: TGCAGTGCTTTCAGGGGGAGTCTGTATTTT
CDR3aa: CSAFRGSLYF

abundance: -
v_gene: TRBV6-2/TRBV6-3
d_gene: -
j_gene: TRBJ1-5
CDR3nt: TGTGCCAGCAGTTACTCTTATCTCGAAGTGGGCTGGGATCAGCCCCAGCATTTT
CDR3aa: CASSYSYLEVGWDQPQHF

abundance: many
v_gene: TRBV11-3
d_gene: -
j_gene: TRBJ2-1
CDR3nt: TGTGCCAGCAGCCCCCTAGGTAACAGGGTTGGGAATGAGCAGTTCTTC
CDR3aa: CASSPLGNRVGNEQFF

abundance: many
v_gene: TRBV12-3/TRBV12-4
d_gene: TRBD1
j_gene: TRBJ1-2
CDR3nt: TGTGCCAGCAGTTTTGCAGGGGGCGTTCCCACCTTC
CDR3aa: CASSFAGGVPTF

abundance: many
v_gene: TRBV4-1
d_gene: TRBD1
j_gene: TRBJ1-5
CDR3nt: TGCGCCAGCAGGGAGGTCCATTTGGGGACAGGGAACCAGCCCCAGCATTTT
CDR3aa: CASREVHLGTGNQPQHF

abundance: -
v_gene: TRBV7-6
d_gene: TRBD1
j_gene: TRBJ1-2
CDR3nt: TGTGCCAGCAGCTCAGGAGGGGGCGGCTATGGCTACACCTTC
CDR3aa: CASSSGGGGYGYTF

abundance: many
v_gene: TRBV4-1
d_gene: -
j_gene: TRBJ2-4
CDR3nt: TGCGCCAGCAGTAAGATGAGAGGGGCGCTTGAAAACATTCAGTACTTC
CDR3aa: CASSKMRGALENIQYF

abundance: many
v_gene: TRBV7-9
d_gene: -
j_gene: TRBJ2-1
CDR3nt: TGTGCCAGCAGCCCTGTGGGTAGTCGGGTCAGCTCCTACAATGAGCAGTTCTTC
CDR3aa: CASSPVGSRVSSYNEQFF

abundance: many
v_gene: TRBV30
d_gene: TRBD1
j_gene: TRBJ1-5
CDR3nt: TGTGCCTGGAGTTCCCGAAGGGGGCGTCAGCCCCAGCATTTT
CDR3aa: CAWSSRRGRQPQHF

abundance: many
v_gene: TRBV2
d_gene: TRBD2
j_gene: TRBJ2-1
CDR3nt: TGTGCCAGCAGTAAGGGACTAGCGGGAGAAACCAAGACCGATGAGCAGTTCTTC
CDR3aa: CASSKGLAGETKTDEQFF

abundance: many
v_gene: TRBV7-9
d_gene: -
j_gene: TRBJ2-5
CDR3nt: TGTGCCAGCAGCTTACAGGGCGGGTTGAAAGAGACCCAGTACTTC
CDR3aa: CASSLQGGLKETQYF

abundance: many
v_gene: TRBV7-3
d_gene: TRBD2
j_gene: TRBJ2-2
CDR3nt: TGTGCCAGCAGCTTGGCTAGCGGGGGAACAGGGAACACCGGGGAGCTGTTTTTT
CDR3aa: CASSLASGGTGNTGELFF

abundance: many
v_gene: TRBV7-2
d_gene: -
j_gene: TRBJ2-5
CDR3nt: TGTGCCAGCAGCTTAGAAGCAGTAGGACGGACGTTTAGGGAGACCCAGTACTTC
CDR3aa: CASSLEAVGRTFRETQYF

abundance: many
v_gene: TRBV27
d_gene: -
j_gene: TRBJ2-1
CDR3nt: TGTGCCAGCTCCCCTACCTCCTACAATGAGCAGTTCTTC
CDR3aa: CASSPTSYNEQFF

abundance: -
v_gene: TRBV4-1
d_gene: TRBD1
j_gene: TRBJ2-6
CDR3nt: TGCGCCAGCAGCCAAGGACAGGGGGTCTCTGGGGCCAACGTCCTGACTTTC
CDR3aa: CASSQGQGVSGANVLTF

abundance: many
v_gene: TRBV4-3
d_gene: TRBD1
j_gene: TRBJ2-4
CDR3nt: TGCGCCAGCAGCCAAGATCAGACAGGGTGGGACATTCAGTACTTC
CDR3aa: CASSQDQTGWDIQYF